Listed below are T cell receptor beta chains from one sample, sequenced in a study of OX40 agonist ivuxolimab in advanced cancers. Libraries were prepared by immunoSEQ multiplex PCR; TCRdb keeps only in-frame clonotypes and omits some of them. Found here are approximately 37,000 clones, 80% to 85% of them singletons; the top ten hold approximately 1.8%. Sequenced material: CD4+ or CD8+ T cells sorted from blood, taken in a trial of the OX40 agonist ivuxolimab. The source of these receptors is an adult with an advanced solid tumor such as melanoma, head and neck, liver or kidney cancer. The CDR3 runs from the conserved cysteine through the conserved F or W. The order of the fields is V gene, J gene, D gene, clone size, CDR3 protein, CDR3 DNA. D genes are given only for firm matches. Clone size is shown for a subset of rows, as once, few, many or a class of expanded clone.

V gene: TRBV5-3; J gene: TRBJ2-6; D gene: -; clone size: once; CDR3 protein: CARSGSSSGANVLTF; CDR3 DNA: TGTGCCAGAAGCGGGTCCAGTTCTGGGGCCAACGTCCTGACTTTC
V gene: TRBV6-5; J gene: TRBJ1-3; D gene: -; clone size: -; CDR3 protein: CASSSAGGSGNTIYF; CDR3 DNA: TGTGCCAGCAGTAGCGCGGGGGGCTCTGGAAACACCATATATTTT
V gene: TRBV27; J gene: TRBJ2-5; D gene: -; clone size: once; CDR3 protein: CASAGLAAQETQYF; CDR3 DNA: TGTGCCAGCGCGGGCCTAGCTGCCCAAGAGACCCAGTACTTC
V gene: TRBV19; J gene: TRBJ2-3; D gene: -; clone size: -; CDR3 protein: CATASPGRGQDTQYF; CDR3 DNA: TGTGCCACTGCCTCCCCGGGACGAGGGCAGGATACGCAGTATTTT
V gene: TRBV6-1; J gene: TRBJ1-5; D gene: -; clone size: -; CDR3 protein: CASSEGGNQPQHF; CDR3 DNA: TGTGCCAGCAGTGAAGGGGGCAATCAGCCCCAGCATTTT
V gene: TRBV15; J gene: TRBJ2-3; D gene: -; clone size: -; CDR3 protein: CATASVDTDTQYF; CDR3 DNA: TGTGCCACCGCGTCCGTGGACACAGATACGCAGTATTTT
V gene: TRBV6-4; J gene: TRBJ2-3; D gene: -; clone size: once; CDR3 protein: CASRETAGRSRATQYF; CDR3 DNA: TGTGCCAGCAGAGAAACAGCAGGCCGCTCAAGGGCTACGCAGTATTTT
V gene: TRBV5-8; J gene: TRBJ2-7; D gene: -; clone size: -; CDR3 protein: CASSRGLAGGHYEQYF; CDR3 DNA: TGTGCCAGCAGCCGAGGTTTGGCAGGGGGGCACTACGAGCAGTACTTC
V gene: TRBV10-2; J gene: TRBJ1-1; D gene: -; clone size: -; CDR3 protein: CASSERGETEAFF; CDR3 DNA: TGCGCCAGCAGTGAGAGGGGCGAAACTGAAGCTTTCTTT
V gene: TRBV20-1; J gene: TRBJ2-7; D gene: -; clone size: -; CDR3 protein: CSAPDNYEQYF; CDR3 DNA: TGCAGTGCACCTGACAACTACGAGCAGTACTTC
V gene: TRBV15; J gene: TRBJ2-3; D gene: TRBD1; clone size: -; CDR3 protein: CATSREGRGIRDTQYF; CDR3 DNA: TGTGCCACCAGCAGAGAGGGCAGGGGGATCAGAGATACGCAGTATTTT
V gene: TRBV28; J gene: TRBJ2-1; D gene: TRBD2; clone size: -; CDR3 protein: CASSFGSLAGLNEQFF; CDR3 DNA: TGTGCCAGCAGTTTCGGGAGTCTAGCGGGTCTCAATGAGCAGTTCTTC
V gene: TRBV11-2; J gene: TRBJ1-3; D gene: -; clone size: -; CDR3 protein: CASSLAGNTIYF; CDR3 DNA: TGTGCCAGCAGCTTAGCGGGAAACACCATATATTTT
V gene: TRBV5-5; J gene: TRBJ1-2; D gene: TRBD1; clone size: -; CDR3 protein: CASTPADPRTGVYGYTF; CDR3 DNA: TGTGCCAGCACCCCCGCAGACCCCCGGACAGGAGTTTATGGCTACACCTTC
V gene: TRBV28; J gene: TRBJ2-6; D gene: -; clone size: -; CDR3 protein: CASSYDPGKGANVLTF; CDR3 DNA: TGTGCCAGCAGCTATGACCCAGGGAAAGGGGCCAACGTCCTGACTTTC
V gene: TRBV7-5; J gene: TRBJ2-1; D gene: -; clone size: -; CDR3 protein: CARSLGVSGEKSYNEQFF; CDR3 DNA: TGTGCCAGAAGCTTAGGTGTTAGCGGGGAAAAATCCTACAATGAGCAGTTCTTC
V gene: TRBV5-6; J gene: TRBJ1-1; D gene: -; clone size: -; CDR3 protein: CASSLPETGINTEAFF; CDR3 DNA: TGTGCCAGCAGCTTGCCCGAGACAGGAATAAACACTGAAGCTTTCTTT
V gene: TRBV9; J gene: TRBJ2-7; D gene: TRBD1; clone size: -; CDR3 protein: CASSVEPGQGYEQYF; CDR3 DNA: TGTGCCAGCAGCGTAGAACCGGGACAGGGGTACGAGCAGTACTTC
V gene: TRBV5-1; J gene: TRBJ2-2; D gene: -; clone size: -; CDR3 protein: CASSLDRVLFF; CDR3 DNA: TGCGCCAGCAGCTTGGACAGGGTGCTGTTTTTT
V gene: TRBV21-1; J gene: TRBJ1-1; D gene: -; clone size: -; CDR3 protein: CASSKEGDRFSHTEAFF; CDR3 DNA: TGTGCCAGCAGCAAAGAGGGGGACAGGTTCTCACACACTGAAGCTTTCTTT
V gene: TRBV19; J gene: TRBJ1-2; D gene: -; clone size: -; CDR3 protein: CASSDQTAQAF; CDR3 DNA: TGTGCCAGTAGTGACCAGACAGCCCAGGCCTTC
V gene: TRBV2; J gene: TRBJ1-1; D gene: -; clone size: -; CDR3 protein: CASSVSGLVTEAFF; CDR3 DNA: TGTGCCAGCAGTGTATCGGGCCTGGTCACTGAAGCTTTCTTT
V gene: TRBV5-1; J gene: TRBJ2-1; D gene: TRBD2; clone size: -; CDR3 protein: CASSLRGSRNEQFF; CDR3 DNA: TGCGCCAGCAGCTTGCGCGGGAGTCGCAATGAGCAGTTCTTC
V gene: TRBV6-1; J gene: TRBJ1-1; D gene: -; clone size: -; CDR3 protein: CASSLHYTNTEAFF; CDR3 DNA: TGTGCCAGCAGTTTACATTATACGAACACTGAAGCTTTCTTT
V gene: TRBV5-1; J gene: TRBJ2-6; D gene: TRBD1; clone size: -; CDR3 protein: CASSWTGITSGANVLTF; CDR3 DNA: TGCGCCAGCAGCTGGACAGGGATCACCTCTGGGGCCAACGTCCTGACTTTC
V gene: TRBV14; J gene: TRBJ2-1; D gene: TRBD2; clone size: -; CDR3 protein: CASSSLAGGYNEQFF; CDR3 DNA: TGTGCCAGCAGTTCACTAGCGGGAGGGTACAATGAGCAGTTCTTC
V gene: TRBV5-4; J gene: TRBJ2-7; D gene: TRBD1; clone size: few; CDR3 protein: CASSYTGQGVSEQYF; CDR3 DNA: TGTGCCAGCAGCTACACGGGACAGGGAGTTTCCGAGCAGTACTTC
V gene: TRBV5-4; J gene: TRBJ1-1; D gene: -; clone size: -; CDR3 protein: CASTQAGDTEAFF; CDR3 DNA: TGTGCCAGCACCCAGGCGGGGGACACTGAAGCTTTCTTT
V gene: TRBV10-3; J gene: TRBJ2-7; D gene: -; clone size: -; CDR3 protein: CAISQDGSYEQYF; CDR3 DNA: TGTGCCATCAGTCAAGACGGAAGCTACGAGCAGTACTTC
V gene: TRBV5-1; J gene: TRBJ1-4; D gene: -; clone size: -; CDR3 protein: CASSSQGITNEKLFF; CDR3 DNA: TGCGCCAGCAGCTCTCAGGGAATTACTAATGAAAAACTGTTTTTT
V gene: TRBV5-5; J gene: TRBJ1-5; D gene: -; clone size: -; CDR3 protein: CASSPLLVQPQHF; CDR3 DNA: TGTGCCAGCAGCCCCCTCCTGGTTCAGCCCCAGCATTTT
V gene: TRBV6-6; J gene: TRBJ2-5; D gene: TRBD1; clone size: -; CDR3 protein: CASGQGQETQYF; CDR3 DNA: TGTGCCAGCGGACAGGGCCAAGAGACCCAGTACTTC
V gene: TRBV5-6; J gene: TRBJ2-7; D gene: -; clone size: -; CDR3 protein: CASSLTYGSEQYF; CDR3 DNA: TGTGCCAGCAGCTTGACCTACGGATCCGAGCAGTACTTC
V gene: TRBV5-1; J gene: TRBJ1-3; D gene: -; clone size: -; CDR3 protein: CASSSDKGYTGNTIYF; CDR3 DNA: TGCGCCAGCAGCTCCGATAAGGGGTATACTGGAAACACCATATATTTT
V gene: TRBV6-1; J gene: TRBJ1-2; D gene: TRBD1; clone size: -; CDR3 protein: CASNNQGGAYGYTF; CDR3 DNA: TGTGCCAGCAATAATCAGGGGGGCGCTTATGGCTACACCTTC
V gene: TRBV2; J gene: TRBJ2-2; D gene: -; clone size: -; CDR3 protein: CASKPVYLNTGELFF; CDR3 DNA: TGTGCCAGCAAGCCCGTATACCTGAACACCGGGGAGCTGTTTTTT
V gene: TRBV6-1; J gene: TRBJ2-5; D gene: -; clone size: -; CDR3 protein: CASSVGSQETQYF; CDR3 DNA: TGTGCCAGCAGTGTAGGCAGCCAAGAGACCCAGTACTTC
V gene: TRBV27; J gene: TRBJ2-1; D gene: TRBD2; clone size: -; CDR3 protein: CASRPTAGGSYNEQFF; CDR3 DNA: TGTGCCAGCAGGCCGACAGCGGGAGGATCCTACAATGAGCAGTTCTTC
V gene: TRBV2; J gene: TRBJ2-7; D gene: -; clone size: -; CDR3 protein: CASSEAGSRAHEQYF; CDR3 DNA: TGTGCCAGCAGTGAAGCCGGGTCTAGGGCGCACGAGCAGTACTTC
V gene: TRBV5-6; J gene: TRBJ1-6; D gene: -; clone size: -; CDR3 protein: CASSFSASPLHF; CDR3 DNA: TGTGCCAGCAGCTTTTCGGCTTCACCCCTCCACTTT
V gene: TRBV11-2; J gene: TRBJ2-6; D gene: -; clone size: -; CDR3 protein: CASSSPRQFSGANVLTF; CDR3 DNA: TGTGCCAGCAGCTCCCCCAGACAGTTCTCTGGGGCCAACGTCCTGACTTTC
V gene: TRBV5-4; J gene: TRBJ1-1; D gene: -; clone size: few; CDR3 protein: CASSPRASQPEAFF; CDR3 DNA: TGTGCCAGCAGCCCCCGGGCCAGTCAGCCTGAAGCTTTCTTT